A single T cell receptor (beta chain) is shown here with its context. It has no known antigen specificity. Per-base qualities were not stored, and no clone one base away is much larger. This sample was included in a study of breast tumors, draining lymph nodes, adjacent tissues (dated by TCRdb to the mid-2010s). For context, the study as a whole: Breast cancer patients provided tumor, adjacent nontumor tissue and axillary lymph nodes, and the study compared the TCR beta repertoires across these three sources. In human breast cancer, the study set out to evaluate how tumor, surrounding tissue and draining lymph node repertoires relate to one another and whether T cells may move between these sites. General study outcomes and caveats: The data were considered consistent with the idea that most tumor T cells come from the lymph node and then expand in tumor tissue. The study presented the conclusion that tumor T cells originate in lymph nodes as consistent with a hypothesis, not as something directly demonstrated. Tumors showed preferential V and J gene usage, and their T-cell repertoire diversity fell below that of lymph nodes yet above that of nontumor tissue. Tumor and nontumor tissue repertoires were significantly more similar in luminal-like than in basal-like breast cancer.

Sequencing relied on an Illumina HiSeq 2000. Multiplex PCR amplification was used to build the TCR beta chain libraries. The amplified TCR beta chain products were analyzed by high-throughput sequencing. In-frame beta chains were kept once TCRdb had trimmed the public reads at Q25 with fastp and called clones with MiXCR. Each record represents a unique CDR3 protein, reported with the most common genes and DNA among its rows. The sample table shows approximately 37,000 distinct CDR3 sequences, and 36% are seen once. The ten largest clones take up approximately 11% of the sample. V drops 0 bases and J drops 3 bases, leaving 14 bases in between. The CDR1 and CDR2 encoded by the germline V gene are SGHTA and FQGTGA. The CDR3 measures 16 amino acids from cysteine to phenylalanine. Just the 48-base CDR3 DNA is kept, in frame starting at base 1.

The sequencing sample was made of breast tumor tissue. The chain is made from TRBV7-3 and TRBJ1-1; the D gene lacks a confident call. The TCR was taken from a female donor with breast cancer. Some clones in this sample may be carry-over from other donors' samples. The CDR3 is CASSLTPGFGDTEAFF. At the DNA level, the sequence is TGTGCCAGCAGCTTAACCCCGGGATTTGGAGACACTGAAGCTTTCTTT. The full variable domain, with segments outside the CDR3 supplied by the reference TRBV7-3 and TRBJ1-1 proteins, appears as GAGVSQTPSNKVTEKGKYVELRCDPISGHTALYWYRQSLGQGPEFLIYFQGTGAADDSGLPNDRFFAVRPEGSVSTLKIQRTERGDSAVYLCASSLTPGFGDTEAFFGQGTRLTVV.